Below, one T cell receptor beta chain is given with its context. No antigen is known for it. Patients who had autoimmune disease history or got systemic immunosuppression were left out. The sample belongs to a study of OX40 agonist ivuxolimab in advanced cancers. About the study: A male proportion of more than 75% was recorded, with mean age approximately 57 years and range about 23 to 90.

Sequencing used immunoSEQ multiplex PCR; TCRdb keeps in-frame clones, though not all of them. The sample includes more than 6,500 clones, roughly 73% of them seen just once. Findings of the study overall: Specificity for antigen went undetermined in the expanded peripheral T cells.

The receptor was isolated from an adult with an advanced solid tumor such as melanoma, head and neck, liver or kidney cancer. The material sequenced was CD4+ or CD8+ T cells sorted from blood, taken in a trial of the OX40 agonist ivuxolimab.

This chain's CDR3 is CASSQGQAGSPQHF. In DNA, the CDR3 is TGTGCCAGTAGTCAGGGACAGGCTGGGTCGCCCCAGCATTTT. This chain joins TRBV19 and TRBJ1-5, with 8 bases identical to TRBD1. The ends lost 5 bases at V and 9 bases at J; junction bases unmatched: 9. The germline CDR1 and CDR2 sequences are LNHDA and SQIVND (reference sequence). The CDR3 sequence is 14 residues long.